This T cell receptor beta chain was captured in a study of OX40 agonist ivuxolimab in advanced cancers. Looking at the study overall: Prior checkpoint blockade (anti-PD-1, anti-PD-L1 or anti-CTLA-4) was permitted; approximately 40% had it.

Generated by immunoSEQ multiplex PCR, the TCRdb table keeps only in-frame clones and is missing some. Altogether more than 12,000 clones are present, about 90% being singletons, with the ten largest covering about 23%. This clone showed up just once. The CDR3 runs 13 residues. Germline V gives CDR1 SEHNR, CDR2 FQNEAQ (reference sequence). The V end lost 8 bases, the J end lost 4 bases, and 14 bases lay between the germline ends. The V and J genes are TRBV7-9 and TRBJ2-5, with D possibly TRBD2 on 5 matching bases. The sample in question was CD4+ or CD8+ T cells sorted from blood, obtained in a trial of the OX40 agonist ivuxolimab. This receptor was obtained from an adult with an advanced solid tumor such as melanoma, head and neck, liver or kidney cancer. The CDR3 sequence: CASLEDPLETQYF. The CDR3 DNA reads TGTGCCAGCTTGGAGGACCCACTAGAGACCCAGTACTTC.